The 26 T cell receptor beta chains listed next were all sequenced from one sample in a study of blood T cell repertoires in COVID-19 (dated by TCRdb to the early 2020s). The library came from the immunoSEQ multiplex PCR assay. The clones in this table, taken by TCRdb from immuneACCESS, are in-frame only. Not every clone is retained; where verified, under half of the shortfall comes from an unresolved V gene, and the cause of the rest is unknown. Across this sample there are approximately 150,000 clones, with about 91% seen only once. The biggest ten clones account for just under 0.95% of the sample. Material: peripheral blood. These receptors originate from a woman aged 45-60 years with acute or convalescent COVID-19.

The V and J genes are TRBV6-5 and TRBJ1-6; no reliable D call. V lost 5 bases and J lost 5, with 10 bases in between. The CDR3 is 14 amino acids. Germline loops: CDR1 MNHEY, CDR2 SVGAGI. Here the CDR3 reads CASSRELNNSPLHF. DNA for the CDR3: TGTGCCAGCAGTAGAGAGCTAAATAATTCACCCCTCCACTTT.

This clone was counted a few times. The rearrangement links TRBV6-5 to TRBJ1-6, with D hard to call. The V end was cut by 7 bases, the J end by 7 bases, with 8 bases between. Germline assignment: CDR1 MNHEY and CDR2 SVGAGI. The CDR3 totals 12 residues. Here the CDR3 reads CASTPGNSPLHF. The CDR3 DNA reads as TGTGCCAGCACCCCCGGGAATTCACCCCTCCACTTT.

This sequence joins TRBV15 and TRBJ2-7; 9 positions agree with TRBD1. CDR3 length: 13 residues. Germline V lookup: CDR1 LNHNV, CDR2 YYDKDF (reference sequence). V trimming: 9 bases; J trimming: 3 bases; junction bases outside the gene matches: 6. Here the CDR3 DNA reads TGTGCCACTGGGACAGGGCGCAGCTACGAGCAGTACTTC. It is translated as CATGTGRSYEQYF. Supplemented by reference TRBV15 and TRBJ2-7, the full variable domain reads DAMVIQNPRYQVTQFGKPVTLSCSQTLNHNVMYWYQQKSSQAPKLLFHYYDKDFNNEADTPDNFQSRRPNTSFCFLDIRSPGLGDTAMYLCATGTGRSYEQYFGPGTRLTVT.

This clone has more than one count but fewer than ten. J is TRBJ1-2 and V is TRBV5-1; possible D gene TRBD1, 5 bases. V was shortened by 0 bases and J by 8 bases, with 8 bases between the two germline ends. Germline CDR1 is SGHRS and CDR2 is YFSETQ. The CDR3 consists of 12 residues. This CDR3 reads CASSLARGGYTF. CDR3 in DNA: TGCGCCAGCAGCTTGGCAAGGGGCGGCTACACCTTC. The whole variable domain, remainder taken from reference TRBV5-1 and TRBJ1-2, is KAGVTQTPRYLIKTRGQQVTLSCSPISGHRSVSWYQQTPGQGLQFLFEYFSETQRNKGNFPGRFSGRQFSNSRSEMNVSTLELGDSALYLCASSLARGGYTFGSGTRLTVV.

J is TRBJ1-2 and V is TRBV27; TRBD1 matches 9 bases. V was pared by 2 bases and J by 6 bases, with 13 bases of the junction left unmatched. Germline CDR1 and CDR2: MNHEY and SMNVEV (reference sequence). This CDR3 spans 17 amino acids. The CDR3 spells CASSLAGQGRTGDGYTF. CDR3 bases: TGTGCCAGCAGTTTAGCGGGACAGGGAAGAACGGGCGATGGCTACACCTTC.

A single count supports this clone. V usage is TRBV7-8 and J usage is TRBJ1-2, with 7 bases fitting TRBD1. The germline gives CDR1 SGHVS, CDR2 FQNEAQ. V shed 5 bases and J 8 bases; nucleotides not matched to a gene: 17. The CDR3 is made up of 16 amino acids. Here the CDR3 DNA reads TGTGCCAGCAGCCGAGGACAGGCGGTCGGGATGTGGGGCTACACCTTC. Translated: CASSRGQAVGMWGYTF.

The CDR3 loop reads CASSSTGDIDNEQFF. The CDR3 coding sequence is TGTGCCAGCAGTTCGACAGGGGACATCGACAATGAGCAGTTCTTC. The chain has TRBV27 and TRBJ2-1, with 8 nucleotides matching TRBD1. V shed 4 bases, J shed 5 bases, and the junction held 7 bases outside the gene matches. Germline V lookup: CDR1 MNHEY, CDR2 SMNVEV (reference sequence). CDR3 length: 15 residues.

This sequence joins TRBV30 and TRBJ1-6; no firm D call. The CDR3 has 13 residues. Per the germline V gene, CDR1 is GTSNPN and CDR2 is SVGIG (reference sequence). Trimming took off 0 bases at V and 9 bases at J, with 9 bases between the two ends. For the CDR3, the DNA is TGTGCCTGGAGTGTACTAGGGAGTTCACCCCTCCACTTT. Residues: CAWSVLGSSPLHF.

This chain connects TRBV27 to TRBJ1-1; D unresolved. Germline CDR1 is MNHEY and CDR2 is SMNVEV (reference sequence). CDR3 size: 14 residues. V lost 5 bases and J lost 6, with 16 bases in between. CDR3 DNA: TGTGCCAGCAGTACCCCTACCGGGATGGCTGAAGCTTTCTTT. Its protein is CASSTPTGMAEAFF.

The chain is built from TRBV19 and TRBJ2-7; D is unclear. V lost 6 bases to trimming and J lost 2 bases, with 17 bases between them. The CDR3 loop spans 15 amino acids. Germline assignment: CDR1 LNHDA and CDR2 SQIVND (reference sequence). This chain's CDR3 is CASSASVYSAYEQYF. The CDR3 DNA sequence: TGTGCCAGTAGCGCATCGGTGTATTCCGCCTACGAGCAGTACTTC.

The chain joins TRBV3-1 (or the pseudogene TRBV3-2) to TRBJ1-2; 7 nucleotides line up with TRBD1. Germline values: CDR1 LGHDT, CDR2 YNNKEL (reference sequence). J was trimmed by 4 bases and V by 4 bases; bases with no gene match: 12. This CDR3 region has 16 residues. CDR3 loop: CASSPTTDREGYGYTF. For the CDR3, the DNA is TGTGCCAGCAGCCCAACCACCGACAGGGAAGGCTATGGCTACACCTTC.

The gene calls are TRBV9 and TRBJ2-5; D is possibly TRBD1 (6 bases). V lost 0 bases to trimming and J lost 3 bases, with 15 bases between them. The CDR3 contains 16 residues. Germline loops: CDR1 SGDLS, CDR2 YYNGEE. The CDR3 nucleotides read TGTGCCAGCAGCGTAGCTTTTGGGGCAGGGGAAGAGACCCAGTACTTC. It specifies CASSVAFGAGEETQYF.

The J gene is TRBJ2-1, the V gene TRBV30; 10 bases are a match to TRBD2. CDR1 and CDR2 (germline): GTSNPN, SVGIG (reference sequence). After removal of 0 bases from V and 3 bases from J, the junction contained 2 bases not matched to a gene. CDR3 size: 15 residues. The CDR3 reads CAWSVSSGGYNEQFF. CDR3 bases: TGTGCCTGGAGTGTATCTAGCGGGGGCTACAATGAGCAGTTCTTC.

The genes are TRBV6-4 and TRBJ1-6; D remains unclear. Germline V lookup: CDR1 MRHNA, CDR2 SNTAGT. This CDR3 has 15 residues. V was shortened by 8 bases and J by 9 bases, with 20 bases between the two germline ends. CDR3 coding DNA: TGTGCCAGCTCATTCGGGCGGCGGACTCGTTCACCCCTCCACTTT. Its translation: CASSFGRRTRSPLHF.

This clone was observed once. The rearrangement uses TRBV11-2 and TRBJ1-1; TRBD1 matches 7 bases. The CDR3 runs to 11 residues. Germline CDR1 is SGHAT and CDR2 is FQNNGV. Trimming took 6 bases from V and 9 from J; bases not matched to a gene: 4. This CDR3 is CASSMTGKAFF. The CDR3, as DNA: TGTGCCAGCAGTATGACAGGGAAAGCTTTCTTT.

The rearrangement uses TRBV4-1 and TRBJ1-1; D may be TRBD1 (5 bases). V lost 3 bases, J lost 1 base, and 9 bases lay in between. The CDR3 length is 14 residues. The germline gives CDR1 MGHRA, CDR2 YSYEKL. The CDR3 coding sequence is TGCGCCAGCAGCCAGGACCAGGGGAACACTGAAGCTTTCTTT. This sequence encodes CASSQDQGNTEAFF.

J is TRBJ1-3 and V is TRBV3-1 (or the pseudogene TRBV3-2); D is unclear. The germline V and J ends were trimmed by 1 base and 2 bases, with 6 bases remaining between them. Germline V gives CDR1 LGHDT, CDR2 YNNKEL (reference sequence). The CDR3 consists of 14 residues. The CDR3 region has the DNA TGTGCCAGCAGCCAAGTGGCAGCTGGAAACACCATATATTTT. Translating gives CASSQVAAGNTIYF.

This clone was seen only once. The rearrangement joins TRBV4-2 to TRBJ2-3, with 8 bases fitting TRBD2. The CDR3 sequence is 15 residues long. Trimming cost V 3 bases and J 1 base; bases outside gene matches: 3. The germline gives CDR1 LGHNA, CDR2 YNFKEQ. CDR3 in DNA: TGTGCCAGCAGCCATGGACTAGCCCGCACAGATACGCAGTATTTT. Amino acid sequence: CASSHGLARTDTQYF.

This chain links TRBV29-1 with TRBJ2-3; D not resolved. The V gene lost 1 base and the J gene lost 4 bases, with 9 bases spanning the gap. Germline V CDR1 and CDR2: SQVTM, ANQGSEA. The CDR3 is 13 residues long. The CDR3 is CSVEVISPDTQYF. The CDR3 bases are TGCAGCGTTGAAGTTATTAGCCCAGATACGCAGTATTTT.

This clone was found a few times. This chain connects TRBV5-1 to TRBJ2-1; maybe TRBD2 (6 bases). The V gene's germline CDR1 is SGHRS and CDR2 YFSETQ. CDR3 length equals 14 residues. The V and J ends lost 4 bases and 6 bases respectively, with 14 bases between them. The CDR3 nucleotides are TGCGCCAGCAGCGGGAGGACGGATCTCAATGAGCAGTTCTTC. As protein: CASSGRTDLNEQFF.

The rearrangement joins TRBV19 to TRBJ1-1; 7 positions agree with TRBD1. In germline, CDR1 is LNHDA, CDR2 SQIVND (reference sequence). Trimming at V came to 6 bases and at J to 5 bases, leaving 12 bases not matched to a gene. The CDR3 covers 15 residues. CDR3 coding DNA: TGTGCCAGTAGCCCCCCACAGGGGCGTCGGACTGAAGCTTTCTTT. It codes for CASSPPQGRRTEAFF.

This clone was picked up a small number of times. J is TRBJ1-5 and V is TRBV7-6, with 9 bases that match TRBD1. The length of the CDR3 is 15 residues. Trimming at V came to 2 bases and at J to 7 bases, leaving 6 bases not matched to a gene. Per the germline V gene, CDR1 is SGHVS and CDR2 is FNYEAQ. In DNA form, the CDR3 reads TGTGCCAGCAGCTTAACCCTGGACAGGGGCCAGCCCCAGCATTTT. Residues: CASSLTLDRGQPQHF.

The chain is built from TRBV24-1 and TRBJ2-7, with 7 bases identical to TRBD1. V shed 5 bases and J 6 bases; nucleotides not matched to a gene: 6. CDR3 length: 13 residues. The germline gives CDR1 KGHDR, CDR2 SFDVKD. The CDR3 here is CATSAPTGFEQYF. The CDR3 DNA sequence: TGTGCCACCAGTGCTCCGACAGGGTTCGAGCAGTACTTC.

V usage is TRBV6-2 or TRBV6-3 and J usage is TRBJ1-5; D gene unclear. Trimming stripped 6 bases from V and 1 base from J, with 13 bases between. The CDR3 has 15 residues. The germline V gene has CDR1 MNHEY and CDR2 SVGEGT. CDR3 protein: CASSRALHSNQPQHF. CDR3 coding DNA: TGTGCCAGCAGCCGCGCGTTGCACAGCAATCAGCCCCAGCATTTT.

The table lists this clone with a count of one. The CDR3 here is CASSLLERETQYF. DNA of the CDR3: TGTGCCAGCAGTTTGCTAGAGCGAGAGACCCAGTACTTC. The rearrangement uses TRBV12-3 or TRBV12-4 and TRBJ2-5, with D hard to call. V was trimmed by 3 bases and J by 4 bases, leaving 9 bases between them. The CDR3 is 13 amino acids.

The chain recombines TRBV7-9 with TRBJ1-3; TRBD1 matches at 10 bases. Unmatched junction bases numbered 6, after V lost 4 bases and J lost 3 bases. The CDR3 consists of 16 residues. Germline V gene lookup returns CDR1 SEHNR and CDR2 FQNEAQ (reference sequence). In DNA form, the CDR3 reads TGTGCCAGCAGCTCCCACGGGACAGGGGATGGAAACACCATATATTTT. This sequence encodes CASSSHGTGDGNTIYF.